What follows are 9 T cell receptor beta chains derived from one specimen sequenced in a study of shared clonotypes between healthy human individuals. TCRdb keeps only in-frame clones here, not all; method: immunoSEQ multiplex PCR. The profile shows roughly 1,800,000 clones, about 95% of them singletons. Positively selected for CCR7, the CD45RO-negative cells used as naive CD8 cells excluded terminally differentiated effector memory CD45RA+ cells. The sequencing input was naive CD8+ T cells sorted from blood. Receptors were obtained from a man between 18 and 29 years old in good health.

The chain couples TRBV28 to TRBJ1-6; 9 positions match TRBD1. J lost 3 bases, V lost 2 bases, and 2 bases had no gene match. The CDR3 has 16 amino acids. From germline, CDR1 is MDHEN and CDR2 SYDVKM. CDR3 in DNA: TGTGCCAGCAGTTTAACAGGGGGCGTCTATAATTCACCCCTCCACTTT. Amino acids: CASSLTGGVYNSPLHF.

The V and J genes are TRBV6-1 and TRBJ2-7; possible D gene TRBD1, 6 bases. Trimming removed 6 bases at V and 1 base at J, with 10 bases between. The CDR3 runs to 13 residues. From germline, CDR1 is MNHNS and CDR2 SASEGT. The CDR3 here is CASSYRESYEQYF. The CDR3 region has the DNA TGTGCCAGCAGCTACAGGGAATCCTACGAGCAGTACTTC.

This sequence joins TRBV7-9 and TRBJ2-6; 10 nucleotides align to TRBD2. Per germline, CDR1 SEHNR and CDR2 FQNEAQ (reference sequence). The V and J ends lost 5 bases and 2 bases, in that order; junction bases with no gene match: 9. The CDR3 length is 18 residues. The CDR3 sequence is CASSPAAGGFAGANVLTF. The CDR3 nucleotides are TGTGCCAGCAGCCCCGCAGCGGGGGGGTTTGCTGGGGCCAACGTCCTGACTTTC.

For this clone: The sample holds other DNA sequences that translate to the same CDR3. This sequence joins TRBV5-1 and TRBJ2-7, with D perhaps matching TRBD2 (6 bases). Germline V CDR1 and CDR2: SGHRS, YFSETQ. Deletions cut 0 bases from V and 2 bases from J, with 9 bases between. The CDR3 is 14 amino acids. In DNA form, the CDR3 reads TGCGCCAGCAGCTTGGCCCCTAGCGCCTACGAGCAGTACTTC. It translates to CASSLAPSAYEQYF. The full variable domain, its missing parts supplied by reference TRBV5-1 and TRBJ2-7, is KAGVTQTPRYLIKTRGQQVTLSCSPISGHRSVSWYQQTPGQGLQFLFEYFSETQRNKGNFPGRFSGRQFSNSRSEMNVSTLELGDSALYLCASSLAPSAYEQYFGPGTRLTVT.

The V call is TRBV9, the J call TRBJ2-7; D is possibly TRBD1 (6 bases). Germline values: CDR1 SGDLS, CDR2 YYNGEE. The CDR3 spans 14 residues. V gave up 4 bases and J gave up 2 bases, with 13 bases separating them. DNA for the CDR3: TGTGCCAGCAGCACGTGGACAGATGCCTACGAGCAGTACTTC. It yields the protein CASSTWTDAYEQYF.

This chain links TRBV2 with TRBJ1-1; D gene unclear. CDR1 and CDR2 (germline): SNHLY, FYNNEI. The CDR3 extends over 14 amino acids. Trimming took off 3 bases at V and 3 bases at J, with 11 bases between the two ends. CDR3 sequence reads: CASSEGSLYTEAFF. In DNA form, the CDR3 reads TGTGCCAGCAGTGAGGGCAGCCTATACACTGAAGCTTTCTTT.

The chain uses TRBV21-1 and TRBJ1-1. TRBV21-1 is reported as a pseudogene. The length of the CDR3 is 19 residues. The CDR3 spells CASSNQPSTDGGNNTEAFF. CDR3 nucleotide sequence: TGTGCCAGCAGCAACCAGCCCTCGACTGACGGAGGGAATAACACTGAAGCTTTCTTT.

The J gene is TRBJ2-3, the V gene TRBV4-3, with 10 bases that match TRBD2. The CDR3 contains 18 residues. Germline trimming cut 0 bases from V and 3 bases from J; bases unmatched to any gene: 9. Germline CDR1 reads LGHNA; CDR2 reads YSLEER. The CDR3 sequence is CASSQDRPSGSGTDTQYF. The CDR3 region has the DNA TGCGCCAGCAGCCAAGATAGGCCTAGCGGGAGTGGTACAGATACGCAGTATTTT.

V usage is TRBV5-4 and J usage is TRBJ2-5; tentatively, D is TRBD2 (6 bases). This CDR3 has 14 residues. V shed 4 bases and J shed 5 bases, with 15 bases lying between them. CDR1 and CDR2 from the germline V gene are SGHNT and YYREEE (reference sequence). CDR3 coding DNA: TGTGCCAGCAGCCCGGGGGACCCGAGGGAGACCCAGTACTTC. Its protein product is CASSPGDPRETQYF. Based on the CDR3 plus reference TRBV5-4 and TRBJ2-5, the full variable domain is ETGVTQSPTHLIKTRGQQVTLRCSSQSGHNTVSWYQQALGQGPQFIFQYYREEENGRGNFPPRFSGLQFPNYSSELNVNALELDDSALYLCASSPGDPRETQYFGPGTRLLVL.